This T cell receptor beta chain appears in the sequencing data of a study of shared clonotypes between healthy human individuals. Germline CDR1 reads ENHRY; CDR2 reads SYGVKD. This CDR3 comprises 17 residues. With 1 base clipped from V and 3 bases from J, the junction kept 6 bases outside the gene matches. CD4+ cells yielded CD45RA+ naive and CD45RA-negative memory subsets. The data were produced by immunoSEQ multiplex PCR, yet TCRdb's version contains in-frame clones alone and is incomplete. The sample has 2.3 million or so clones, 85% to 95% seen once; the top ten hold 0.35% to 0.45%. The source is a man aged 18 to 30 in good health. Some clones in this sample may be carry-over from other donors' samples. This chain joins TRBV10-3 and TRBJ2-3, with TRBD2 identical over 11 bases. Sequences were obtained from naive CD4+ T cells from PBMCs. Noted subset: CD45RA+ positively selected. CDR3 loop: CAISEWRSSGRTDTQYF. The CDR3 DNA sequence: TGTGCCATCAGTGAGTGGAGGTCTAGCGGGAGGACAGATACGCAGTATTTT.